This TCR beta chain was found in a study of vaccination and CD4 T cells after COVID-19. Treatment here: 10-day PBMC culture with coronavirus spike peptide pools or control peptides (ViraFEST assay). Pre-COVID-19 pandemic sampling (2011-2018) yielded the unexposed donor's CD4+ T cells. Germline lookup yields CDR1 MNHNS and CDR2 SASEGT. The CDR3 sequence is 13 residues long. V lost 7 bases to trimming and J lost 6 bases, with 16 bases between them. Note on this clonotype: As yet, its antigen is unknown.

With the Oncomine TCR Beta short-read assay, DNA from cultured CD4+ T cells was sequenced. The template was genomic DNA from cultured CD4+ T cells. MiXCR, applied by TCRdb to the PCR reads, yields one record per CDR3 protein. The sample comprises some 10,000 distinct CDR3 sequences, 29% of which are singletons, and 13% rests with the top ten. This clonotype originated in a human donor in good health. The rearrangement joins TRBV6-1 to TRBJ2-7; D unresolved. The sample consisted of CD4+ T cells from blood, cultured in vitro. The chain's CDR3 is CASNRLTSREQYF. Written as DNA, the CDR3 is TGTGCCAGCAACCGACTTACCTCTCGCGAGCAGTACTTC.